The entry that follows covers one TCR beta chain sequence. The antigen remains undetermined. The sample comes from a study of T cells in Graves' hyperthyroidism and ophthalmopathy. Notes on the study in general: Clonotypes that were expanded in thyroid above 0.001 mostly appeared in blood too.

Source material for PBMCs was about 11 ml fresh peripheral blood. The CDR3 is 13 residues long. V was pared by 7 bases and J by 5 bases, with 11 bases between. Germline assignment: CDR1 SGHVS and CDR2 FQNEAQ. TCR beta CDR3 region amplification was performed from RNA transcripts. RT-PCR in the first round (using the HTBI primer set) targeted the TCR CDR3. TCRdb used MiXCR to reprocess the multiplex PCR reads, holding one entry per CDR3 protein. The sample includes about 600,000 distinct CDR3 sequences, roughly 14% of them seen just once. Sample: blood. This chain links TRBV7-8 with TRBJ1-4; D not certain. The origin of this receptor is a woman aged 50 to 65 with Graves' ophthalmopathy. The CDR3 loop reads CASTGVRNEKLFF. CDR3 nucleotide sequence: TGTGCCAGCACGGGTGTACGAAATGAAAAACTGTTTTTT.